The T cell receptor (beta chain) under discussion was sequenced for a study of beta chain features in type 1 diabetes (dated by TCRdb to 2016 to 2019). Context from the whole study: Patients and healthy donors did not differ in mean age, gender distribution, total cell number or subset yield. Across all samples, approximately 100 million sorted cells were examined, and cell number per subset correlated strongly with RNA yield. The study compared TCRB repertoires of sorted circulating CD4+ T cell subsets between recently diagnosed type 1 diabetes patients and matched healthy donors. Regulatory and stem cell-like memory subsets were obtained from only 8 patients and roughly 8 healthy donors, while naive and central memory subsets were obtained from all 30 or so donors.

This clone has only a few counts. Its antigen target is currently unknown. The input lacks base qualities; no much larger clone sits a single base away. All of the isolated RNA was reverse transcribed with the High Capacity cDNA Reverse Transcription Kit, so expressed TCRB transcripts were sequenced. Deep immunoSEQ sequencing was applied to naive, central memory and regulatory T cell samples, giving an average of about 3.6 million total reads per sample. Sorted cells were lysed in RLT buffer and RNA was extracted with DNase-treated RNeasy Micro or Mini kits, depending on cell number. Each cell subset was processed on its own to prevent cross-contamination, while patient and healthy donor samples were processed together. The immunoSEQ multiplex PCR was used to amplify TCRB sequences from cDNA, generating 87-bp fragments that spanned the CDR3 region. Amplicons were sequenced on the Illumina HiSeq platform. On the authors' methods: PCR bias was computationally corrected using synthetic template baselines, reads within Hamming distance 2 were collapsed, and singletons that could not be merged were discarded. Reads were aligned against IMGT to assign V, D and J genes, CDR3 length and insertions or deletions at six rearrangement sites. Within each subset, clonotype counts were normalized to sorted cell number, after which true diversity and Gini coefficients were computed with the tcR R package. Repertoire sharing was quantified using the overlap coefficient calculated on TCRB nucleotide sequences. What TCRdb holds here is the immuneACCESS table cut down to in-frame rearrangements. Part of the clones is not present; checked against another copy, under half of the missing clones reflect an unresolved V gene, and the others are unexplained. V, J and clone size derive from that table, while D and trimming were established from the DNA sequence. Recorded for this sample are about 200,000 clones; about a tenth of them occurred a single time. Jointly, the top ten make up approximately 1.4% of the sample.

V loses 11 bases of germline sequence and J loses 0 bases, and the interval between the two ends is 13 bases. Inclusive of the bounding cysteine and phenylalanine, the CDR3 is 14 residues long. Of the read, only the CDR3 DNA is kept; its 42 bases are in frame from base 1. CDR1 and CDR2 were assigned from the germline V gene (reference sequence) as SEHNR and FQNEAQ. Study-wide conclusions, independent of this receptor: HLA sub-analyses involved small numbers of individuals, so any influence of HLA type on TCRB rearrangement remained unresolved. Because cDNA was sequenced instead of genomic DNA, highly expressing activated cells could be over-represented, though the groups showed no difference in activation or CD3 levels. In all four CD4+ subsets, TCRB CDR3 length was moderately but significantly shorter in type 1 diabetes patients. Patients with type 1 diabetes made fewer insertions and deleted more nucleotides at VDJ recombination sites, implying thymic rearrangement abnormalities. Shorter templates might be favored by PCR, yet because patient and control samples were amplified and corrected together, any such skew would affect both groups equally. Naive, central memory and regulatory TCRB repertoires appeared more similar among patients than among healthy donors.

From each donor, a single peripheral blood sample of 100 to 150 mL on average was drawn into heparinised tubes. Using a panel that included CD45RO, CCR7, CD25, CD127, CD95 and CD27, naive, central memory, regulatory and stem cell-like memory CD4+ T cells were sorted on a BD FACSAria II. Purity was above 95% for every sorted population. PBMCs were isolated immediately by Lymphoprep density gradient centrifugation and stained directly without culture. To minimize batch effects, samples were stained and sorted in pairs, one healthy donor with one patient per experiment. The chain is made from TRBV7-9 and TRBJ2-2; TRBD2 is a possible D gene, resting on 6 matching bases. The receptor was isolated from a man aged 18 to 29 in good health. Input material: central memory CD4+ T cells from blood. Here the CDR3 is given as CAVGGLANTGELFF. The sequenced DNA: TGTGCCGTCGGAGGGCTCGCGAACACCGGGGAGCTGTTTTTT.